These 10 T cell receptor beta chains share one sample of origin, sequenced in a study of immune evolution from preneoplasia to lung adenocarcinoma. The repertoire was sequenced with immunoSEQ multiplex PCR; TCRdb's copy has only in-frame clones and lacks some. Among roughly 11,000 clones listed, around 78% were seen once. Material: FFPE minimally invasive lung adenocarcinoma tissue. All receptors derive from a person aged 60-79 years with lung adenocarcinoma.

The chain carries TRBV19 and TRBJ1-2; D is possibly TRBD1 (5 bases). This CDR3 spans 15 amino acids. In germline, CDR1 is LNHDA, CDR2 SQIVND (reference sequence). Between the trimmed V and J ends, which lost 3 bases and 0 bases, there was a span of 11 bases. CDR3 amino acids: CASSMGLPANYGYTF. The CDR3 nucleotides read TGTGCCAGTAGTATGGGACTCCCAGCTAACTATGGCTACACCTTC.

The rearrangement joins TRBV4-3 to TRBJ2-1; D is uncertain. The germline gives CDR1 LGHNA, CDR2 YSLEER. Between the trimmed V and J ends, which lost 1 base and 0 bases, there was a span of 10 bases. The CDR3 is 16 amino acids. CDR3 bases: TGCGCCAGCAGCCAAGTAGGGATAAGCTCCTACAATGAGCAGTTCTTC. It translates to CASSQVGISSYNEQFF.

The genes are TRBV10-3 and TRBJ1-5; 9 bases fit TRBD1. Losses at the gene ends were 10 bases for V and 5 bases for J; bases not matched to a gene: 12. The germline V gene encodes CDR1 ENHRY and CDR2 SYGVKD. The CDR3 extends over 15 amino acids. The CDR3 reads CATDGTGNSDQPQHF. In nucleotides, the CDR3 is TGTGCCACAGACGGGACAGGGAATTCCGATCAGCCCCAGCATTTT.

The DNA for the CDR3 is TGTGCCAGCAGCTATGGGTCTTTCTCCTACGAGCAGTACTTC. This encodes CASSYGSFSYEQYF. The chain employs TRBV7-8 and TRBJ2-7; D unclear. V lost 4 bases, J lost 0 bases, and 10 bases lay in between. The CDR3 loop spans 14 amino acids. Germline-derived CDR1 and CDR2 are SGHVS and FQNEAQ.

This chain's CDR3 is CASSPRTTNEKLFF. CDR3 sequence (DNA): TGTGCCAGCAGTCCTCGCACAACTAATGAAAAACTGTTTTTT. V gene TRBV27 combines with J gene TRBJ1-4; D unclear. Per germline, CDR1 MNHEY and CDR2 SMNVEV (reference sequence). The CDR3 runs 14 residues. Trimming cost V 5 bases and J 0 bases, with 7 bases left between them.

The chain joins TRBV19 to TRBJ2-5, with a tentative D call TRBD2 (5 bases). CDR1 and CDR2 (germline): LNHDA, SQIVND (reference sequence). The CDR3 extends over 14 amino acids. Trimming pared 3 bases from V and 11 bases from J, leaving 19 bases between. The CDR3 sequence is CASSIRSKRREQYF. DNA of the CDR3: TGTGCCAGTAGTATTAGATCCAAGAGAAGGGAGCAGTACTTC. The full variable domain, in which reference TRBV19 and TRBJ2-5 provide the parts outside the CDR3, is DGGITQSPKYLFRKEGQNVTLSCEQNLNHDAMYWYRQDPGQGLRLIYYSQIVNDFQKGDIAEGYSVSREKKESFPLTVTSAQKNPTAFYLCASSIRSKRREQYFGPGTRLLVL.

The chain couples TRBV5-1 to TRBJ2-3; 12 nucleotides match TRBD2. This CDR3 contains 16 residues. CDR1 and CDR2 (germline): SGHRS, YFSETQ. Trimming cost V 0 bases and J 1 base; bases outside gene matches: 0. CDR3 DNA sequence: TGCGCCAGCAGCTTGGGACTAGCGGGGGGCACAGATACGCAGTATTTT. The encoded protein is CASSLGLAGGTDTQYF.

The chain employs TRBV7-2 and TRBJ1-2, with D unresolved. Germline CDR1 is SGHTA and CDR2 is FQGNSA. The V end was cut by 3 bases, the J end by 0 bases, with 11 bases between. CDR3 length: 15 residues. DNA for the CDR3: TGTGCCAGCAGCTTTATGGCCGGGGCTAACTATGGCTACACCTTC. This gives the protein CASSFMAGANYGYTF. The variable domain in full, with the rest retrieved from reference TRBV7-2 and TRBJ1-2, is GAGVSQSPSNKVTEKGKDVELRCDPISGHTALYWYRQSLGQGLEFLIYFQGNSAPDKSGLPSDRFSAERTGGSVSTLTIQRTQQEDSAVYLCASSFMAGANYGYTFGSGTRLTVV.

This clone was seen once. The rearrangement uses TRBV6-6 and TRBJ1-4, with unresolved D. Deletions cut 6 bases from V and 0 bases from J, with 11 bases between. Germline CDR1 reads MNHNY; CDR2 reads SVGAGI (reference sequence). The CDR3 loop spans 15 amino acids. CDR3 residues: CASSRRRPTNEKLFF. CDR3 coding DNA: TGTGCCAGCAGCCGCCGACGGCCAACTAATGAAAAACTGTTTTTT.

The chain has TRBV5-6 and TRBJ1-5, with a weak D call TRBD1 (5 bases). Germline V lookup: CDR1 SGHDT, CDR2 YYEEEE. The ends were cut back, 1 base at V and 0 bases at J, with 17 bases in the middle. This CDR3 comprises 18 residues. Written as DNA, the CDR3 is TGTGCCAGCAGCTTGATGGGACGGGGTCGGTATAGCAATCAGCCCCAGCATTTT. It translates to CASSLMGRGRYSNQPQHF.